This TCR beta chain was sequenced during a study of vaccination and CD4 T cells after COVID-19. With the Oncomine TCR Beta short-read assay, DNA from cultured CD4+ T cells was sequenced. TCRdb reprocessed the PCR reads via MiXCR and lists one record per CDR3 protein. The sample has over 20,000 distinct CDR3 sequences; around 45% are singletons. This CDR3 is 15 amino acids long. J gave up 7 bases and V 7 bases, and 5 bases lay outside the gene matches. CDR1 and CDR2 (germline): SNHLY, FYNNEI. A few counts support this clonotype. Antigen specificity is unknown. The sample's treatment: roughly 11-day PBMC culture with coronavirus spike peptide pools or control peptides (ViraFEST assay).

The genes are TRBV2 and TRBJ2-2, with TRBD2 identical over 14 bases. The material sequenced was CD4+ T cells from blood, cultured in vitro. The TCR originated in a human donor who had recovered from COVID-19. The CDR3 sequence: CASMRLAGGYGELFF. The CDR3 DNA reads as TGTGCCAGCATGCGACTAGCGGGAGGGTACGGGGAGCTGTTTTTT.